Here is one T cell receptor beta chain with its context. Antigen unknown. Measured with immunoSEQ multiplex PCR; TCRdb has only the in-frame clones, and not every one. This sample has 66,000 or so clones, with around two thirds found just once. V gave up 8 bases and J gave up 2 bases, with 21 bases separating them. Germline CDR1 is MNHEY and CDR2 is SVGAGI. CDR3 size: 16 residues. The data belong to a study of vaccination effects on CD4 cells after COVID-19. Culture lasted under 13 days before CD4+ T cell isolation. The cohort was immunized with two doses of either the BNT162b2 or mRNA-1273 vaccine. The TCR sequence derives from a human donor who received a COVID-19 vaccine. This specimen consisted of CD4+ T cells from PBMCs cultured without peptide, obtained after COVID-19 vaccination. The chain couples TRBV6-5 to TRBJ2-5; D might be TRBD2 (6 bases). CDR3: CASRSRGEGDQETQYF. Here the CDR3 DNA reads TGTGCCAGCCGTTCGCGGGGCGAAGGAGATCAAGAGACCCAGTACTTC.